A selection of T cell receptor beta chains follows, all from one sample in a study of blood T cell repertoires in COVID-19. Using immunoSEQ multiplex PCR, the repertoire was profiled, and TCRdb retains in-frame clones only, with some absent. The profile shows a few hundred thousand clones, 80% to 95% of them singletons. The sample consisted of peripheral blood. The source of these receptors is a person between 18 and 30 years old with COVID-19, enrolled during active disease. Both conserved end residues are part of each CDR3. D genes are given only for firm matches. Clone size appears in some rows only: once, few, many, or a class for an expanded clone.

clone_size,d_call,cdr3_length,v_call,j_call,cdr3_nt,cdr3_aa
.,TRBD2,15,TRBV6-5,TRBJ2-2,TGTGCCAGCAGGTCTAGCGGGAGGAATACCGGGGAGCTGTTTTTT,CASRSSGRNTGELFF
.,.,18,TRBV9,TRBJ2-3,TGTGCCAGCAGCGTAGAGTTATCCGGGACTTCGAGCACAGATACGCAGTATTTT,CASSVELSGTSSTDTQYF
.,TRBD2,16,TRBV24-1,TRBJ2-2,TGTGCCACCAGTGACCCCGGGAGGGGGAACACCGGGGAGCTGTTTTTT,CATSDPGRGNTGELFF
.,TRBD2,16,TRBV7-6,TRBJ2-1,TGTGCCAGCAGCCAGGGACTAGCGGGGACCGAGCAGGAGCAGTTCTTC,CASSQGLAGTEQEQFF
.,.,17,TRBV5-3,TRBJ2-2,TGTGCCAGAAACAATATCAGGGTGGGTAGAAGAACCGGGGAGCTGTTTTTT,CARNNIRVGRRTGELFF
.,TRBD1,14,TRBV4-1,TRBJ1-4,TGCGCCAGCAGCCAAGTGGCAGGGGGGGAAAAACTGTTTTTT,CASSQVAGGEKLFF
.,.,11,TRBV20-1,TRBJ1-1,TGCAGTGCGGGGGGAAATACTGAAGCTTTCTTT,CSAGGNTEAFF
.,.,15,TRBV24-1,TRBJ2-3,TGTGCCACCAGCCCCGTTGGGGGGAGTACAGATACGCAGTATTTT,CATSPVGGSTDTQYF
.,TRBD1,15,TRBV7-3,TRBJ2-2,TGTGCCAGCAGCGCCGACAGGGGGGTTACCGGGGAGCTGTTTTTT,CASSADRGVTGELFF
.,.,16,TRBV11-1,TRBJ2-1,TGTGCCAGCAGCTTAGGAGTTTGGTTCTCCTACAATGAGCAGTTCTTC,CASSLGVWFSYNEQFF
.,.,15,TRBV9,TRBJ1-6,TGTGCCAGCAGCGTAGGGCAGGGCTATAATTCACCCCTCCACTTT,CASSVGQGYNSPLHF
.,.,14,TRBV7-9,TRBJ1-5,TGTGCCAGCAGCTCATGGGGGGGCAATCAGCCCCAGCATTTT,CASSSWGGNQPQHF
.,TRBD1,14,TRBV3-1/TRBV3-2,TRBJ2-1,TGTGCCAGCAGCCAAGTGGGACCAGGGGGTGAGCAGTTCTTC,CASSQVGPGGEQFF
few,.,13,TRBV10-2,TRBJ2-7,TGCGCCAGCAGTGTGGCAGGGGCCAACGAGCAGTACTTC,CASSVAGANEQYF
once,.,11,TRBV4-1,TRBJ2-1,TGCGCCAGCCGAAAAGCCGGTGAGCAGTTCTTC,CASRKAGEQFF
.,.,13,TRBV12-3/TRBV12-4,TRBJ1-1,TGTGCCAGCACCGCATTGGGCGACACTGAAGCTTTCTTT,CASTALGDTEAFF